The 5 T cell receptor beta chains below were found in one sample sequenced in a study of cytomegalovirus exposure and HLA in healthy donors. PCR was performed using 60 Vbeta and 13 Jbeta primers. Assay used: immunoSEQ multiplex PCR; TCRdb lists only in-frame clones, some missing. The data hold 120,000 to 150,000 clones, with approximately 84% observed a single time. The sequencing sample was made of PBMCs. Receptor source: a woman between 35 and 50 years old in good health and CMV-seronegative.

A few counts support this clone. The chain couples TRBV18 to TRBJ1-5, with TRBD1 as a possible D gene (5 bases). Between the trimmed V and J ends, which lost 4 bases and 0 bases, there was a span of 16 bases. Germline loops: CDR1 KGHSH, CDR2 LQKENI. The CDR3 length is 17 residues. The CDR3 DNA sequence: TGTGCCAGCTCACAATGGACACCGGCGCTTAGCAATCAGCCCCAGCATTTT. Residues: CASSQWTPALSNQPQHF.

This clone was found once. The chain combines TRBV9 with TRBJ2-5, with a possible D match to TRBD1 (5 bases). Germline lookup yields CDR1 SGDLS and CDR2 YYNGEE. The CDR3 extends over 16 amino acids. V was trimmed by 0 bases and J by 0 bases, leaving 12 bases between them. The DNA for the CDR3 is TGTGCCAGCAGCGTAGGGCAGGGTTACTACCAAGAGACCCAGTACTTC. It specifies CASSVGQGYYQETQYF.

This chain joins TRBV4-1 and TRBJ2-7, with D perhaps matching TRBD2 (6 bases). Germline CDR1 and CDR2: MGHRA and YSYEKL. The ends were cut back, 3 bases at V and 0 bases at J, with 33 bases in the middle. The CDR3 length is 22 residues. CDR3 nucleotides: TGCGCCAGCAGCCACCGGACCTCAAACGGGAGAGGAGTTGCAAGGGGCTCCTACGAGCAGTACTTC. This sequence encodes CASSHRTSNGRGVARGSYEQYF.

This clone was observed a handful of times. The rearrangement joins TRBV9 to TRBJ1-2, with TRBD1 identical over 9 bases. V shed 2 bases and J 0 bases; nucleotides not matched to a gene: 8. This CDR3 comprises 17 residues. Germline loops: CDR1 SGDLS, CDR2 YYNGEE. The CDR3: CASSVRQGVTTNYGYTF. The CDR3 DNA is TGTGCCAGCAGCGTGAGACAGGGGGTCACTACTAACTATGGCTACACCTTC.

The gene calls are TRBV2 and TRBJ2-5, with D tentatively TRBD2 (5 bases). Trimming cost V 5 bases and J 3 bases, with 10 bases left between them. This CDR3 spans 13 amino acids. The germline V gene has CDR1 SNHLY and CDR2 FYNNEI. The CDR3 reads CASSPEAEETQYF. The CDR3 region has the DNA TGTGCCAGCAGTCCCGAAGCGGAAGAGACCCAGTACTTC.